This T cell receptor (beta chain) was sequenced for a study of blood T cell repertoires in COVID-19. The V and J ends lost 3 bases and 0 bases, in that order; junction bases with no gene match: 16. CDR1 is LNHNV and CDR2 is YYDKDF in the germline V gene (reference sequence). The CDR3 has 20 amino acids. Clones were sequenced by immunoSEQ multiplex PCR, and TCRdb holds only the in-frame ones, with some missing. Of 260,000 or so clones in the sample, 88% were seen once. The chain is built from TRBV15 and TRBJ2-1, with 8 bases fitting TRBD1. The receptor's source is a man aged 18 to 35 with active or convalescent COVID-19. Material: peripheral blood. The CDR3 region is CATSRGGLHRGRSSYNEQFF. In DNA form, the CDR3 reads TGTGCCACCAGCAGGGGCGGCCTACACAGGGGGAGAAGCTCCTACAATGAGCAGTTCTTC.